A single sample gave rise to the 26 T cell receptor beta chains below, sequenced in a study of T cells in Graves' hyperthyroidism and ophthalmopathy. RNA transcripts gave rise to amplified TCR beta CDR3 regions. The HTBI primer set served for first-round RT-PCR of the TCR CDR3. Each CDR3 protein gets one entry after TCRdb re-called the multiplex PCR reads with MiXCR. The sample yields a few hundred thousand distinct CDR3 sequences, 15% to 20% seen once. The sequenced material came from blood. These receptor sequences come from a young woman with Graves' hyperthyroidism.

This clonotype was observed many times. The chain couples TRBV4-1 to TRBJ1-1; a possible D gene is TRBD1 (6 bases). V shed 1 base and J shed 0 bases, with 12 bases lying between them. Germline V lookup: CDR1 MGHRA, CDR2 YSYEKL. The CDR3 contains 16 residues. Here the CDR3 DNA reads TGCGCCAGCAGCCAAGGAGGGGGAAGGATGAACACTGAAGCTTTCTTT. Translation: CASSQGGGRMNTEAFF.

This clonotype was seen ten or more times. The CDR3 here is CASSEPGINYGYTF. DNA of the CDR3: TGTGCCAGCAGTGAGCCCGGGATTAACTATGGCTACACCTTC. The J gene is TRBJ1-2, the V gene TRBV6-1; D call uncertain. CDR3 length: 14 amino acids. Trimming cost V 3 bases and J 1 base, with 9 bases left between them. Germline CDR1 reads MNHNS; CDR2 reads SASEGT.

This clonotype appeared many times. The chain recombines TRBV12-5 with TRBJ2-7; a weak D match, TRBD1 (6 bases). V dropped 0 bases and J dropped 5 bases, with 17 bases sitting between them. The germline V gene has CDR1 LGHNT and CDR2 FRNRAP. The CDR3 is 16 amino acids. CDR3 sequence reads: CASGLVLRSTGNEQYF. CDR3 in DNA: TGTGCTAGTGGTTTGGTACTGAGGTCGACAGGCAACGAGCAGTACTTC.

This clonotype was counted many times. The V and J genes are TRBV20-1 and TRBJ1-5, with 11 bases matching TRBD1. CDR3 length: 14 residues. The germline V gene has CDR1 DFQATT and CDR2 SNEGSKA (reference sequence). Losses at the gene ends were 5 bases for V and 7 bases for J; bases not matched to a gene: 7. The CDR3 loop reads CSAGGQGAWQPQHF. CDR3 nucleotide sequence: TGCAGTGCTGGCGGACAGGGGGCTTGGCAGCCCCAGCATTTT.

This clonotype was seen a handful of times. A much larger clone sits a single nucleotide away, making a read error possible. The DNA is left out, because the CDR3 cannot be placed on it with certainty; the CDR3 is given as TCRdb lists it. The chain recombines TRBV12-3 or TRBV12-4 with TRBJ2-7; the D call in the table, TRBD1, was not verified against the DNA. The CDR3 has 14 residues if both end residues are counted. This chain's CDR3 is CAISFLAGNYEQYF.

This clonotype was observed at least ten times. The gene calls are TRBV2 and TRBJ1-5; the D gene is possibly TRBD1 (5 bases). This CDR3 is built from 13 residues. Germline V gene data show CDR1 as SNHLY and CDR2 as FYNNEI. Trimming shortened V by 7 bases and J by 5 bases, and 12 bases separated the two germline ends. Here the CDR3 reads CASTGEEYQPQHF. CDR3 nucleotide sequence: TGTGCCAGCACGGGGGAGGAGTATCAGCCCCAGCATTTT.

This clonotype showed up just a few times. The chain joins TRBV5-1 to TRBJ1-1, with 7 bases aligning to TRBD1. The trim removed 2 bases at V and 4 bases at J, leaving 5 bases unmatched. Germline CDR1 and CDR2: SGHRS and YFSETQ. The CDR3 length is 14 residues. CDR3 nucleotide sequence: TGCGCCAGCAGCTTACAGGGGTGGAGCACTGAAGCTTTCTTT. It yields the protein CASSLQGWSTEAFF.

The chain recombines TRBV5-1 with TRBJ2-6, with 7 bases lining up with TRBD1. The trim removed 0 bases at V and 0 bases at J, leaving 0 bases unmatched. Germline CDR1 and CDR2: SGHRS and YFSETQ. This CDR3 has 16 amino acids. CDR3: CASSLEGASGANVLTF. The CDR3 DNA reads TGCGCCAGCAGCTTGGAGGGGGCCTCTGGGGCCAACGTCCTGACTTTC.

At least ten counts were recorded for this clonotype. This chain joins TRBV4-2 and TRBJ2-2, with TRBD2 identical over 10 bases. With V trimmed by 4 bases and J by 10 bases, 9 bases remained unmatched. Looked up from germline, CDR1 is LGHNA and CDR2 is YNFKEQ. This CDR3 contains 15 residues. As DNA, the CDR3 is TGTGCCAGCAGCCGCCGAGGGCTAGCGGGGGAGGAGCTGTTTTTT. This translates into CASSRRGLAGEELFF.

As to this clonotype: This may be a read error, as it is one base from a much larger clone. This chain connects TRBV12-3 or TRBV12-4 to TRBJ1-1; D call uncertain. The V end lost 3 bases, the J end lost 6 bases, and 14 bases lay between the germline ends. The CDR3 has 14 residues. The CDR3 is CASSFPPEKAEAFF. CDR3 sequence (DNA): TGTGCCAGCAGTTTCCCCCCCGAGAAAGCTGAAGCTTTCTTT.

Ten or more counts support this clonotype. V gene TRBV12-5 combines with J gene TRBJ2-7, with D perhaps matching TRBD2 (7 bases). CDR1 LGHNT and CDR2 FRNRAP come from the germline V gene. The length of the CDR3 is 18 residues. V lost 3 bases to trimming and J lost 4 bases, with 25 bases between them. The CDR3 DNA reads as TGTGCTAGTGGTTTTTCGGTCGGGCTAGAGGGGGGGCCGTACGAGCAGTACTTC. Translation: CASGFSVGLEGGPYEQYF. Drawing the rest from reference TRBV12-5 and TRBJ2-7, the complete variable domain is DARVTQTPRHKVTEMGQEVTMRCQPILGHNTVFWYRQTMMQGLELLAYFRNRAPLDDSGMPKDRFSAEMPDATLATLKIQPSEPRDSAVYFCASGFSVGLEGGPYEQYFGPGTRLTVT.

This clonotype was counted at least ten times. V usage is TRBV5-6 and J usage is TRBJ2-7; TRBD1 matches at 9 bases. V dropped 4 bases and J dropped 7; count of bases not matched to a gene: 15. The CDR3 has 16 residues. CDR1 and CDR2 (germline): SGHDT, YYEEEE. This CDR3 reads CASSEVGGQGLLEQYF. The CDR3 DNA reads TGTGCCAGCAGCGAGGTAGGGGGACAGGGCCTGTTGGAGCAGTACTTC.

This clonotype was seen repeatedly, ten times or more. The V call is TRBV6-1, the J call TRBJ2-7; D gene ambiguous. This CDR3 has 13 residues. V lost 10 bases to trimming and J lost 3 bases, with 16 bases between them. Germline V gives CDR1 MNHNS, CDR2 SASEGT. The DNA of the CDR3 is TGTGCCACCTCCCGTTTGGCAAGCTACGAGCAGTACTTC. Translated, it gives CATSRLASYEQYF.

V usage is TRBV4-1 and J usage is TRBJ1-3; D call uncertain. V lost 0 bases and J lost 0, with 9 bases in between. CDR3 size: 16 residues. Per the germline V gene, CDR1 is MGHRA and CDR2 is YSYEKL. CDR3 sequence reads: CASSQDPGVSGNTIYF. CDR3 in DNA: TGCGCCAGCAGCCAAGATCCCGGGGTCTCTGGAAACACCATATATTTT.

This clonotype was observed at least ten times. J is TRBJ1-2 and V is TRBV12-3 or TRBV12-4, with D unresolved. The ends were cut back, 1 base at V and 1 base at J, with 10 bases in the middle. This CDR3 is 15 amino acids long. CDR3 amino acids: CASSLGGRSNYGYTF. CDR3 nucleotides: TGTGCCAGCAGTTTAGGGGGTCGCAGTAACTATGGCTACACCTTC.

This clonotype has at least ten counts. The chain has TRBV29-1 and TRBJ2-7; D may be TRBD1 (5 bases). CDR1 is SQVTM and CDR2 is ANQGSEA in the germline V gene. The V and J ends lost 5 bases and 5 bases respectively, with 10 bases between them. The CDR3 sequence is 11 residues long. The CDR3 nucleotides are TGCAGCGTTTACTCAGGGCACGAGCAGTACTTC. Its protein is CSVYSGHEQYF.

This clonotype was detected ten times or more. The chain recombines TRBV30 with TRBJ2-7, with D uncertain. Germline loops: CDR1 GTSNPN, CDR2 SVGIG (reference sequence). The CDR3 covers 10 residues. The germline V and J ends were trimmed by 2 bases and 13 bases, with 12 bases remaining between them. This CDR3 is CAWSRERLYF. In nucleotides, the CDR3 is TGTGCCTGGAGTCGAGAGAGGCTTTACTTC. The whole variable domain, remainder taken from reference TRBV30 and TRBJ2-7, is SQTIHQWPATLVQPVGSPLSLECTVEGTSNPNLYWYRQAAGRGLQLLFYSVGIGQISSEVPQNLSASRPQDRQFILSSKKLLLSDSGFYLCAWSRERLYFGPGTRLTVT.

V is TRBV7-3 and J is TRBJ2-2, with no clear D. CDR1 and CDR2 (germline): SGHTA, FQGTGA. The V end was cut by 5 bases, the J end by 0 bases, with 13 bases between. The CDR3 is made up of 16 amino acids. The CDR3 loop reads CASSLTALANTGELFF. CDR3 DNA: TGTGCCAGCAGCCTTACGGCTTTAGCGAACACCGGGGAGCTGTTTTTT.

The V gene is TRBV19, the J gene TRBJ1-2; no definite D call. The CDR3 length is 13 residues. Germline lookup yields CDR1 LNHDA and CDR2 SQIVND (reference sequence). Trimming stripped 7 bases from V and 8 bases from J, with 17 bases between. The CDR3 bases are TGTGCCAGTAACATGGCGTGGACCCACGGCTACACCTTC. Translation gives CASNMAWTHGYTF.

Ten or more counts support this clonotype. V and J are TRBV29-1 and TRBJ2-5, with TRBD2 identical over 7 bases. Trimming at V came to 5 bases and at J to 4 bases, leaving 10 bases not matched to a gene. Germline loops: CDR1 SQVTM, CDR2 ANQGSEA. The CDR3 has 14 amino acids. The CDR3 nucleotides read TGCAGCGTTTGGTGGGAGGGATCCAGAGAGACCCAGTACTTC. Its protein product is CSVWWEGSRETQYF. The whole variable domain, filled in from reference TRBV29-1 and TRBJ2-5, reads SAVISQKPSRDICQRGTSLTIQCQVDSQVTMMFWYRQQPGQSLTLIATANQGSEATYESGFVIDKFPISRPNLTFSTLTVSNMSPEDSSIYLCSVWWEGSRETQYFGPGTRLLVL.

Many counts were recorded for this clonotype. The chain carries TRBV13 and TRBJ2-7; no reliable D call. Per the germline V gene, CDR1 is PRHDT and CDR2 is FYEKMQ (reference sequence). Trimming stripped 1 base from V and 3 bases from J, with 13 bases between. CDR3 length: 15 residues. The CDR3 coding sequence is TGTGCCAGCAGCTTAGTGGCAGTTAAACACTACGAGCAGTACTTC. Protein: CASSLVAVKHYEQYF.

J is TRBJ2-3 and V is TRBV6-5; D is possibly TRBD1 (6 bases). The CDR3 extends over 15 amino acids. Per germline, CDR1 MNHEY and CDR2 SVGAGI. V was pared by 0 bases and J by 1 base, with 8 bases between. The CDR3 reads CASSYSNRGTDTQYF. CDR3 bases: TGTGCCAGCAGTTACTCGAACAGGGGCACAGATACGCAGTATTTT.

This clonotype was seen ten or more times. The rearrangement joins TRBV20-1 to TRBJ1-2; D unclear. CDR3 length: 14 amino acids. Trimming cost V 6 bases and J 3 bases, with 17 bases left between them. The germline gives CDR1 DFQATT, CDR2 SNEGSKA (reference sequence). CDR3 coding DNA: TGCAGTGCGAGGCGGTTCCGAGGTGACTATGGCTACACCTTC. It encodes CSARRFRGDYGYTF.

This clonotype was recorded a few times. The CDR3 region is CASSSSFTGNTIYF. The CDR3, as DNA: TGCGCCAGCAGCTCCAGCTTTACGGGAAACACCATATATTTT. The V gene is TRBV5-1, the J gene TRBJ1-3; D is undetermined. CDR1 is SGHRS, CDR2 YFSETQ, per germline. V lost 3 bases, J lost 4 bases, and 11 bases lay in between. The length of the CDR3 is 14 residues.

This clonotype was counted many times. The V gene is TRBV28, the J gene TRBJ2-7, with D tentatively TRBD1 (5 bases). Looked up from germline, CDR1 is MDHEN and CDR2 is SYDVKM. The CDR3 runs 11 residues. The germline V and J ends were trimmed by 8 bases and 3 bases, with 8 bases remaining between them. Here the CDR3 DNA reads TGTGCCAGCCGACAGCTCTACGAGCAGTACTTC. This gives the protein CASRQLYEQYF.

To note about this clonotype: This may stem from a read error, because a much larger clone lies one nucleotide away. The V gene is TRBV12-3 or TRBV12-4, the J gene TRBJ2-2; D is unclear. The CDR3 sequence is 11 residues long. The CDR3 spells CAISESGELFF. CDR3 DNA: TGTGCCATCAGTGAGTCCGGGGAGCTGTTTTTT.